This T cell receptor (beta chain) was recovered during a study of T cell responses to AZD1222 COVID-19 vaccine. Study at large: It was second doses at about 4 or about 12 weeks that were pooled.

In its sample, this clone was seen once. As yet, its antigen is unknown. Some clones are missing from TCRdb's copy, which holds only in-frame ones; the method was immunoSEQ multiplex PCR. The repertoire consists of some 160,000 clones, with 85% to 95% occurring once and the leading ten covering approximately 1%. V lost 2 bases and J 1 base, leaving 9 bases between the germline ends. CDR3 length equals 15 residues. The germline gives CDR1 KGHSH, CDR2 LQKENI. Study-wide results and limits: Researchers took repertoire samples only after the peak T cell response had come. Reports say nearly half of spike-specific TCRs go after unmutated variant regions. The breadth and depth of Spike-specific TCRs increased once two AZD1222 doses had been given.

The input for sequencing was peripheral blood, taken on day 0 of AZD1222 vaccination. The chain uses TRBV18 and TRBJ1-5; D gene ambiguous. The sequence was collected from an adult in good health. The DNA of the CDR3 is TGTGCCAGCTCACCAACCCAAGGGAGCAATCAGCCCCAGCATTTT. It translates to CASSPTQGSNQPQHF.